Listed below are T cell receptor beta chains from one sample, sequenced in a study of T cells in Graves' hyperthyroidism and ophthalmopathy. TCRdb used MiXCR to reprocess the multiplex PCR reads, holding one entry per CDR3 protein. The sample shows 250,000 to 300,000 distinct CDR3 sequences, 15% to 20% of them seen only once. What was sequenced was blood. These TCRs come from a woman between 55 and 75 years old with Graves' ophthalmopathy. CDR3s include the opening cysteine and the closing phenylalanine or tryptophan. Fields, in order: J gene, D gene, V gene, CDR3 protein. D genes are given only for firm matches.

j_gene: TRBJ2-5; d_gene: NA; v_gene: TRBV20-1; CDR3aa: CSAMVNQETQYF
j_gene: TRBJ2-5; d_gene: NA; v_gene: TRBV20-1; CDR3aa: CSARGGGYQETQYF
j_gene: TRBJ2-1; d_gene: TRBD2; v_gene: TRBV5-1; CDR3aa: CASSLSSGGALSSYNKQFF
j_gene: TRBJ2-5; d_gene: NA; v_gene: TRBV7-2; CDR3aa: CASSALFQETQYF
j_gene: TRBJ2-5; d_gene: NA; v_gene: TRBV10-3; CDR3aa: CAISDSGRREYF
j_gene: TRBJ1-2; d_gene: TRBD1; v_gene: TRBV5-1; CDR3aa: CASSVGQRLSYTNYGYTF
j_gene: TRBJ2-7; d_gene: NA; v_gene: TRBV7-6; CDR3aa: CASSSRSSESYEQYF
j_gene: TRBJ1-2; d_gene: NA; v_gene: TRBV6-6; CDR3aa: CASSYFRLFFPKTYGYTF
j_gene: TRBJ1-5; d_gene: NA; v_gene: TRBV7-2; CDR3aa: CASSPTGQPQHF
j_gene: TRBJ1-1; d_gene: NA; v_gene: TRBV6-6; CDR3aa: CASSYTGRAYTEAFF
j_gene: TRBJ1-1; d_gene: NA; v_gene: TRBV10-1; CDR3aa: CASSRGGPNTEAFF
j_gene: TRBJ2-7; d_gene: TRBD1; v_gene: TRBV20-1; CDR3aa: CSAPLRRTGGSYEQYF
j_gene: TRBJ2-4; d_gene: NA; v_gene: TRBV28; CDR3aa: CASSRDGAKNIQYF
j_gene: TRBJ1-2; d_gene: NA; v_gene: TRBV12-3/TRBV12-4; CDR3aa: CASSLRRVGQTNYGYTF
j_gene: TRBJ1-1; d_gene: NA; v_gene: TRBV20-1; CDR3aa: CSTTARGDTEAFF
j_gene: TRBJ2-1; d_gene: TRBD2; v_gene: TRBV5-4; CDR3aa: CASSLGGGVAGDYEQFF
j_gene: TRBJ1-1; d_gene: NA; v_gene: TRBV6-1; CDR3aa: CASSLILGTEAFF
j_gene: TRBJ1-1; d_gene: NA; v_gene: TRBV6-5; CDR3aa: CASSYSFSAGRTPMNTEAFF
j_gene: TRBJ2-7; d_gene: TRBD1; v_gene: TRBV6-1; CDR3aa: CASSFLGTGGYEQYF
j_gene: TRBJ1-1; d_gene: NA; v_gene: TRBV5-8; CDR3aa: CASSWGGPLSEAFF
j_gene: TRBJ2-3; d_gene: TRBD1; v_gene: TRBV5-1; CDR3aa: CASSLDRGRFNTQYF
j_gene: TRBJ2-3; d_gene: NA; v_gene: TRBV18; CDR3aa: CASSRSPSGTDTQYF
j_gene: TRBJ1-5; d_gene: NA; v_gene: TRBV7-2; CDR3aa: CASSPNLGPQHF
j_gene: TRBJ2-1; d_gene: NA; v_gene: TRBV2; CDR3aa: CASRDSGEGPRDEQFF
j_gene: TRBJ1-5; d_gene: NA; v_gene: TRBV11-2; CDR3aa: CASSYDSGFGNQPQHF
j_gene: TRBJ2-1; d_gene: TRBD1; v_gene: TRBV7-3; CDR3aa: CASSGDRGSYNEQFF
j_gene: TRBJ1-2; d_gene: NA; v_gene: TRBV6-1; CDR3aa: CASSEGPGYGYTF
j_gene: TRBJ1-2; d_gene: NA; v_gene: TRBV7-9; CDR3aa: CASRTAVEGGVGYTF
j_gene: TRBJ2-7; d_gene: NA; v_gene: TRBV27; CDR3aa: CASSLFGLSYEQYF
j_gene: TRBJ1-6; d_gene: NA; v_gene: TRBV6-1; CDR3aa: CASSGPGLFNSPLHF
j_gene: TRBJ1-2; d_gene: TRBD1; v_gene: TRBV6-1; CDR3aa: CASRLKRDSPTYGYTF
j_gene: TRBJ2-7; d_gene: TRBD1; v_gene: TRBV28; CDR3aa: CASSLRDSSYEQYF
j_gene: TRBJ2-7; d_gene: NA; v_gene: TRBV7-2; CDR3aa: CASSLVGQGASYEQYF
j_gene: TRBJ2-5; d_gene: NA; v_gene: TRBV4-2; CDR3aa: CASSQLGGETQYF
j_gene: TRBJ1-2; d_gene: NA; v_gene: TRBV20-1; CDR3aa: CSAGGRNYGYTF
j_gene: TRBJ2-1; d_gene: NA; v_gene: TRBV29-1; CDR3aa: CSITLWFGRAQFF
j_gene: TRBJ2-5; d_gene: NA; v_gene: TRBV30; CDR3aa: CAWSPGWAGGTQYF
j_gene: TRBJ2-5; d_gene: TRBD1; v_gene: TRBV25-1; CDR3aa: CASSLGTAYQETQYF
j_gene: TRBJ1-1; d_gene: NA; v_gene: TRBV20-1; CDR3aa: CSARGGLSLNTEAFF
j_gene: TRBJ1-6; d_gene: TRBD1; v_gene: TRBV5-1; CDR3aa: CASSPGGSSYNSPLHF
j_gene: TRBJ1-5; d_gene: TRBD1; v_gene: TRBV20-1; CDR3aa: CSAAGTGGAQPQHF
j_gene: TRBJ2-7; d_gene: NA; v_gene: TRBV6-1; CDR3aa: CASSSQVFYEQYF
j_gene: TRBJ2-1; d_gene: NA; v_gene: TRBV28; CDR3aa: CASSLGGSSRAEQFF
j_gene: TRBJ1-5; d_gene: NA; v_gene: TRBV20-1; CDR3aa: CSARDDTKGAGDQPQHF
j_gene: TRBJ2-1; d_gene: NA; v_gene: TRBV20-1; CDR3aa: CSASSIGGMNEQFF
j_gene: TRBJ1-1; d_gene: NA; v_gene: TRBV30; CDR3aa: CAWSVTVGTEAFF
j_gene: TRBJ1-2; d_gene: TRBD1; v_gene: TRBV5-1; CDR3aa: CASSLMGDSYGYTF
j_gene: TRBJ1-1; d_gene: TRBD1; v_gene: TRBV11-3; CDR3aa: CASSLEATGGLDTEAFF
j_gene: TRBJ2-5; d_gene: TRBD2; v_gene: TRBV5-4; CDR3aa: CASSRGASGQETQYF
j_gene: TRBJ2-7; d_gene: TRBD2; v_gene: TRBV20-1; CDR3aa: CSARSVAGALYF
j_gene: TRBJ2-2; d_gene: NA; v_gene: TRBV20-1; CDR3aa: CSASSGANTGELFF
j_gene: TRBJ2-1; d_gene: NA; v_gene: TRBV7-6; CDR3aa: CASSLGSRPYEQFF
j_gene: TRBJ2-7; d_gene: NA; v_gene: TRBV30; CDR3aa: CAWSRDGSYEQYF
j_gene: TRBJ2-3; d_gene: TRBD2; v_gene: TRBV5-8; CDR3aa: CASSWSRTSGGTDTQYF
j_gene: TRBJ2-3; d_gene: NA; v_gene: TRBV5-1; CDR3aa: CASSLVQGSLSTDTQYF
j_gene: TRBJ1-5; d_gene: NA; v_gene: TRBV19; CDR3aa: CASSPPAGQPQHF
j_gene: TRBJ2-3; d_gene: TRBD2; v_gene: TRBV10-3; CDR3aa: CAISGSSGISTDTQYF
j_gene: TRBJ1-1; d_gene: NA; v_gene: TRBV20-1; CDR3aa: CSAFDKTGWTEAFF